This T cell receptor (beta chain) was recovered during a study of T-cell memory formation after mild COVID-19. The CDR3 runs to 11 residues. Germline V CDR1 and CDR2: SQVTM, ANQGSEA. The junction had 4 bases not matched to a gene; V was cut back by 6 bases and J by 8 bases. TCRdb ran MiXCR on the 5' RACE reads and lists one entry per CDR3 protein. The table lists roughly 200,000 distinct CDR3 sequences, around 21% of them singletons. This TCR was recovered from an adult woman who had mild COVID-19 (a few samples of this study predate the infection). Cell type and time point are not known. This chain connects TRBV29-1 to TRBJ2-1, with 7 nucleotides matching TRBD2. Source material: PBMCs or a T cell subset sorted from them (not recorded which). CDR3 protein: CSVGGVDEQFF. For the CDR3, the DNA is TGCAGCGTGGGGGGGGTGGATGAGCAGTTCTTC.